The source of this T cell receptor (beta chain) is a study of Ad26.COV2.S vaccination and SARS-CoV-2 variants. General observations from the study: Substantial post-vaccination breadth of spike-specific CD8+ and CD4+ T cell responses was reported. TCR breadth and depth analyses may have underestimated total T cell responses.

With 5 bases removed from V and 5 bases from J, the gap between germline ends came to 12 bases. The CDR3 is made up of 14 amino acids. The V gene's germline CDR1 is LNHDA and CDR2 SQIVND (reference sequence). Comments on this clone: The antigen is not known.

The repertoire was sequenced with immunoSEQ multiplex PCR; TCRdb's copy has only in-frame clones and lacks some. Here the sample spans over 130,000 clones, 86% being singletons. The receptor was isolated from a human donor who had recovered from COVID-19. The V call is TRBV19, the J call TRBJ2-2, with D perhaps given as TRBD1 or TRBD2 (7 bases each). The sequenced sample was peripheral blood, obtained after recovery from COVID-19. CDR3 bases: TGTGCCAGTAGTCTCCAGGGGGGGACCGGGGAGCTGTTTTTT. This sequence encodes CASSLQGGTGELFF.